This is a list of T cell receptor beta chains from one sample in a study of T-cell reconstitution after alpha-beta-depleted transplantation in children. TCRdb re-called the PCR reads through MiXCR, storing one row per CDR3 protein. The profile shows 700,000 to 950,000 distinct CDR3 sequences, about 15% of them singletons. Source: PBMCs, mostly from graft donor cells, taken 360 days after TCRalphabeta/CD19-depleted stem cell transplant. The receptors derive from a male patient younger than 18 who had a stem cell transplant for acute lymphoblastic leukemia, so the T cells may come from the graft donor. Both conserved end residues are part of each CDR3. The order of the fields is D gene, J gene, V gene, CDR3 protein. A D gene is named only where the DNA matches it firmly.

>NA|TRBJ2-7|TRBV7-9
CASSLVITYEQYF
>TRBD2|TRBJ2-5|TRBV11-1
CASSYRLGTSGVMGTQYF
>TRBD2|TRBJ2-1|TRBV12-3/TRBV12-4
CASSSRTSGNNEQFF
>NA|TRBJ2-1|TRBV12-3/TRBV12-4
CASSRPSRGGARNNEQFF
>NA|TRBJ2-1|TRBV3-1
CASSQGGDSLYYNEQFF
>NA|TRBJ1-1|TRBV2
CASIRTLEGTEAFF
>TRBD2|TRBJ2-7|TRBV25-1
CASNPRRTSGPYEQYF
>TRBD2|TRBJ2-3|TRBV10-3
CAISDPGLAGGDTQYF
>NA|TRBJ2-7|TRBV12-3/TRBV12-4
CASALFRVEQYF
>NA|TRBJ2-5|TRBV21-1
CASTSDRAETQYF
>TRBD1|TRBJ2-4|TRBV6-2/TRBV6-3
CASSYQGPGQPFKAKNIQYF
>NA|TRBJ2-3|TRBV27
CASSPRSNTQYF
>NA|TRBJ1-5|TRBV20-1
CSARDGDRTQGPYSNQPQHF
>NA|TRBJ2-7|TRBV20-1
CSASYLGNYEQYF
>NA|TRBJ2-4|TRBV5-1
CASSSSLAKNIQYF
>NA|TRBJ1-5|TRBV12-3/TRBV12-4
CASSPDWGNQPQHF
>NA|TRBJ2-1|TRBV7-2
CASSLRVNYNEQFF
>NA|TRBJ1-5|TRBV24-1
CATSDFNERLSNQPQHF
>NA|TRBJ2-7|TRBV7-9
CASSHRETYEQYF
>TRBD2|TRBJ2-3|TRBV5-1
CASASGGSTDTQYF
>NA|TRBJ2-7|TRBV5-6
CASSLWTASSYEQYF
>NA|TRBJ2-1|TRBV4-1
CASGQGLSPYYNEQFF
>NA|TRBJ2-5|TRBV21-1
CASSGRSTAQETQYF
>TRBD2|TRBJ2-7|TRBV5-1
CASSFGGRSRVYEQYF
>TRBD1|TRBJ2-3|TRBV10-3
CAISESGDRGDTQYF
>NA|TRBJ1-2|TRBV12-3/TRBV12-4
CASRRTPKIGYTF
>NA|TRBJ1-1|TRBV5-1
CASSPRARTEAFF
>TRBD2|TRBJ2-1|TRBV20-1
CSARWSGSSYNEQFF
>NA|TRBJ2-7|TRBV29-1
CSVEAGHGIPYEQYF